Below, 21 T cell receptor beta chains from the same sample are listed, as sequenced in a study of blood T cells in healthy people across ages. The authors ran a second PCR of about 7 to 12 cycles using a sample-barcoded 5' primer and a J-beta primer mix. TCRdb reprocessed the 5' RACE reads with MiXCR, giving one entry per CDR3 protein. The sample holds 1.5 million to 1.8 million distinct CDR3 sequences; roughly 43% are singletons and the top ten take around 4%. The sequenced sample was blood. These receptors were taken from a young woman in good health.

The rearrangement uses TRBV15 and TRBJ2-5; TRBD2 agrees at 11 bases. CDR1 LNHNV and CDR2 YYDKDF come from the germline V gene (reference sequence). The trim removed 5 bases at V and 4 bases at J, leaving 3 bases unmatched. CDR3 size: 14 residues. The CDR3 is CATSVGLAAETQYF. The CDR3 region has the DNA TGTGCCACCAGCGTGGGACTAGCGGCAGAGACCCAGTACTTC. The full variable domain, with the rest looked up from reference TRBV15 and TRBJ2-5, is DAMVIQNPRYQVTQFGKPVTLSCSQTLNHNVMYWYQQKSSQAPKLLFHYYDKDFNNEADTPDNFQSRRPNTSFCFLDIRSPGLGDTAMYLCATSVGLAAETQYFGPGTRLLVL.

The chain couples TRBV5-1 to TRBJ1-3; D may be TRBD1 (5 bases). CDR3 length equals 14 residues. CDR1 and CDR2 from the germline V gene are SGHRS and YFSETQ. The V and J ends lost 5 bases and 8 bases respectively, with 17 bases between them. As DNA, the CDR3 is TGCGCCAGCAGAATTGACCGCCCGGGGGACACCATATATTTT. Its translation is CASRIDRPGDTIYF.

V and J are TRBV14 and TRBJ1-1; TRBD1 might be the D (6 bases). Germline CDR1 and CDR2: SGHDN and FVKESK. This CDR3 comprises 14 residues. The ends were cut back, 2 bases at V and 4 bases at J, with 11 bases in the middle. CDR3 coding DNA: TGTGCCAGCAGCCAAAGAGGGGGACCCACTGAAGCTTTCTTT. It translates to CASSQRGGPTEAFF.

The V and J genes are TRBV6-2 or TRBV6-3 and TRBJ2-5; D gene ambiguous. CDR1 is MNHEY and CDR2 is SVGEGT in the germline V gene. The CDR3 has 14 residues. The germline V and J ends were trimmed by 6 bases and 4 bases, with 15 bases remaining between them. The CDR3 bases are TGTGCCAGCAGATCCAGGAGACCATCAGAGACCCAGTACTTC. This translates into CASRSRRPSETQYF.

This clonotype has a count of ten or more. This rearrangement joins TRBV29-1 to TRBJ2-1; 9 bases map to TRBD2. CDR3 length equals 13 residues. The germline V gene has CDR1 SQVTM and CDR2 ANQGSEA. Trimming at V came to 4 bases and at J to 5 bases, leaving 3 bases not matched to a gene. The CDR3 reads CSVGGRAHNEQFF. CDR3 bases: TGCAGCGTTGGCGGGAGGGCCCACAATGAGCAGTTCTTC.

The rearrangement links TRBV20-1 to TRBJ1-1; weak D call: TRBD1 (5 bases). The CDR3 is made up of 14 amino acids. V was shortened by 2 bases and J by 3 bases, with 13 bases between the two germline ends. Germline CDR1 is DFQATT and CDR2 is SNEGSKA (reference sequence). The CDR3 coding sequence is TGCAGTGCTAGATTGCAGGGATTACACACTGAAGCTTTCTTT. The encoded protein is CSARLQGLHTEAFF.

This clonotype turned up a few times. The chain couples TRBV10-3 to TRBJ2-1; 7 bases line up with TRBD1. This CDR3 spans 11 amino acids. The germline gives CDR1 ENHRY, CDR2 SYGVKD. The V segment lost 6 bases and the J segment 10 bases; nucleotides outside the gene matches: 3. CDR3 nucleotide sequence: TGTGCCATCAGCCCGGGACAGGAGCAGTTCTTC. It codes for CAISPGQEQFF.

Of note for this clonotype: Just one base apart from a much larger clone, this may be a read error. The chain uses TRBV28 and TRBJ2-1, with D unclear. This CDR3 is built from 12 residues. Germline V gene sequence: CDR1 MDHEN, CDR2 SYDVKM. Trimming cost V 5 bases and J 13 bases, with 15 bases left between them. The CDR3 DNA reads as TGTGCCAGCAGTCGGACGAGAGAGACCCAGTTCTTC. As protein: CASSRTRETQFF. The full variable domain, completed using reference TRBV28 and TRBJ2-1, is DVKVTQSSRYLVKRTGEKVFLECVQDMDHENMFWYRQDPGLGLRLIYFSYDVKMKEKGDIPEGYSVSREKKERFSLILESASTNQTSMYLCASSRTRETQFFGPGTRLTVL.

This clonotype was found a few times. The chain is built from TRBV5-6 and TRBJ2-7, with D possibly TRBD1 on 5 matching bases. Trimming removed 4 bases from V and 0 bases from J, with 11 bases in between. The CDR3 consists of 14 residues. The V gene's germline CDR1 is SGHDT and CDR2 YYEEEE. CDR3 bases: TGTGCCAGCAGCCCCCAGGGTTACTCCTACGAGCAGTACTTC. It yields the protein CASSPQGYSYEQYF.

This clonotype was found a few times. V and J are TRBV27 and TRBJ2-4; D unclear. Matching the DNA end better, TRBJ2-7 makes the J call doubtful. Germline CDR1 reads MNHEY; CDR2 reads SMNVEV (reference sequence). CDR3 length: 14 residues. CDR3 DNA sequence: TGTGCCAGCAGCCTTGGGATCCCGGGCCACGAGCAGTACTTC. Amino acid sequence: CASSLGIPGHEQYF.

There are a few counts of this clonotype. The chain is built from TRBV12-3 or TRBV12-4 and TRBJ2-7; D tentatively reads TRBD1 or TRBD2 (5 bases each). V was shortened by 1 base and J by 3 bases, with 13 bases between the two germline ends. This CDR3 contains 15 residues. In DNA form, the CDR3 reads TGTGCCAGCAGTTTAGTGGCAGGGAGCGGCTACGAGCAGTACTTC. Translation gives CASSLVAGSGYEQYF.

V usage is TRBV6-5 and J usage is TRBJ1-2, with D possibly TRBD1 on 5 matching bases. V gave up 5 bases and J gave up 4 bases, with 14 bases separating them. Per the germline V gene, CDR1 is MNHEY and CDR2 is SVGAGI. The CDR3 covers 14 residues. The CDR3 sequence is CASSPLGASYGYTF. CDR3 coding DNA: TGTGCCAGCAGTCCCCTCGGGGCTTCCTATGGCTACACCTTC.

CDR3 DNA: TGTGCCAGTAGTATCAGAGGGGACCTGAGCAATCAGCCCCAGCATTTT. Its protein is CASSIRGDLSNQPQHF. The rearrangement links TRBV19 to TRBJ1-5; maybe TRBD1 (5 bases). The CDR3 extends over 16 amino acids. The germline gives CDR1 LNHDA, CDR2 SQIVND (reference sequence). V shed 3 bases and J shed 1 base, with 13 bases lying between them. Supplemented by reference TRBV19 and TRBJ1-5, the full variable domain reads DGGITQSPKYLFRKEGQNVTLSCEQNLNHDAMYWYRQDPGQGLRLIYYSQIVNDFQKGDIAEGYSVSREKKESFPLTVTSAQKNPTAFYLCASSIRGDLSNQPQHFGDGTRLSIL.

V is TRBV10-3 and J is TRBJ2-1; no firm D call. Trimming cost V 3 bases and J 7 bases, with 10 bases left between them. Germline CDR1 and CDR2: ENHRY and SYGVKD. The CDR3 has 13 amino acids. The CDR3 coding sequence is TGTGCCATCAGTGACGGACCAGGTAATGAGCAGTTCTTC. Protein sequence: CAISDGPGNEQFF.

This clonotype was counted between two and nine times. J is TRBJ2-5 and V is TRBV5-1, with 8 bases matching TRBD1. CDR3 size: 16 residues. The V gene's germline CDR1 is SGHRS and CDR2 YFSETQ. J lost 4 bases, V lost 1 base, and 9 bases had no gene match. CDR3 loop: CASSLTRVDRGETQYF. For the CDR3, the DNA is TGCGCCAGCAGCTTGACCCGGGTCGACAGGGGAGAGACCCAGTACTTC.

In its sample, this clonotype was seen a few times. The chain joins TRBV20-1 to TRBJ2-1; D might be TRBD2 (6 bases). The CDR3 has 12 residues. Trimming cost V 2 bases and J 13 bases, with 15 bases left between them. Germline CDR1 and CDR2: DFQATT and SNEGSKA (reference sequence). In DNA form, the CDR3 reads TGCAGTGCTAGATTTGGCTCGGGACTCCAGTTCTTC. This sequence encodes CSARFGSGLQFF.

The chain is built from TRBV7-9 and TRBJ1-2; TRBD1 matches at 10 bases. J gave up 6 bases and V 8 bases, and 12 bases lay outside the gene matches. Germline V gives CDR1 SEHNR, CDR2 FQNEAQ (reference sequence). The CDR3 covers 15 residues. The CDR3 DNA reads TGTGCCAGCGTACTAAAGAGACAGGGGGCAGATGGCTACACCTTC. Amino acids: CASVLKRQGADGYTF.

This clonotype has more than one count but fewer than ten. The chain employs TRBV10-2 and TRBJ2-7; possibly TRBD1 for D (6 bases). CDR3 length: 14 residues. V lost 6 bases to trimming and J lost 0 bases, with 12 bases between them. Germline CDR1 reads WSHSY; CDR2 reads SAAADI. CDR3 region: CASSPDRTSYEQYF. DNA for the CDR3: TGCGCCAGCAGCCCCGACAGGACCTCCTACGAGCAGTACTTC.

The rearrangement links TRBV5-1 to TRBJ2-5; 13 bases fit TRBD2. Gene TRBJ2-7 matches the end of the DNA better, so the J call may be wrong. Germline-derived CDR1 and CDR2 are SGHRS and YFSETQ. This CDR3 spans 18 amino acids. The CDR3 is CASSQRTIGLAGVSEQYF. The CDR3 DNA reads as TGCGCCAGCAGCCAACGGACCATCGGACTAGCGGGAGTCTCCGAGCAGTACTTC.

The chain has TRBV6-2 or TRBV6-3 and TRBJ2-6, with a tentative D call TRBD2 (6 bases). Germline V CDR1 and CDR2: MNHEY, SVGEGT. Deletions cut 5 bases from V and 0 bases from J, with 11 bases between. This CDR3 contains 16 residues. CDR3 in amino acids: CASSPRESSGANVLTF. The CDR3 DNA is TGTGCCAGCAGTCCCCGGGAGAGCTCTGGGGCCAACGTCCTGACTTTC.

V and J are TRBV6-5 and TRBJ2-3, with 10 bases lining up with TRBD2. Germline values: CDR1 MNHEY, CDR2 SVGAGI. The CDR3 sequence is 17 residues long. V shed 8 bases, J shed 3 bases, and the junction held 14 bases outside the gene matches. The DNA of the CDR3 is TGTGCCAGCCAGTTCGATAAAAGGGGACTAGCGACAGATACGCAGTATTTT. Its translation is CASQFDKRGLATDTQYF.